Shown below are 19 T cell receptor beta chains from a single sample sequenced in a study of regulatory T cells in long-lasting Graves disease. Regarding time point: persistent/refractory GD, antithyroid drugs over 5 years with positive TRAb. From PBMCs, RNA was extracted and then used to make the TCR library. Investigators prepared the TCR beta libraries by applying iRepertoire HTBI primers and Arm-PCR of CDR3 regions. Each CDR3 protein is one row after TCRdb ran MiXCR on the multiplex PCR reads. The table lists about 460,000 distinct CDR3 sequences, approximately 23% of them singletons. This sample comprised peripheral blood mononuclear cells (PBMCs), obtained when the disease was refractory, from a patient treated with antithyroid drugs. The receptor set was obtained from a female donor with Graves disease.

A word on this clonotype: One end of the junction fails to match germline, which may point to a read error. V gene TRBV28 combines with J gene TRBJ2-7; D assignment may be TRBD1 or TRBD2 (5 bases each). The CDR3 extends over 14 amino acids. Germline CDR1 MDHEN, CDR2 SYDVKM. CDR3 DNA: TGTGTCAGCCTCGACCGGGGCGTTACCTACGAGCAGTACTTC. Translating gives CVSLDRGVTYEQYF.

At least ten counts were recorded for this clonotype. V gene TRBV2 combines with J gene TRBJ2-7; D is perhaps TRBD1 or TRBD2 (5 bases each). Per the germline V gene, CDR1 is SNHLY and CDR2 is FYNNEI. V was clipped by 5 bases and J by 3 bases, with 23 bases between them. There are 17 residues in the CDR3. The CDR3 loop is CASSTGAQQPPFYEQYF. The DNA for the CDR3 is TGTGCCAGCAGTACCGGGGCCCAACAGCCCCCCTTCTACGAGCAGTACTTC.

This clonotype was observed a handful of times. This CDR3 reads CASSEWTRAPNSPLHF. The CDR3 nucleotides read TGTGCCAGCAGTGAATGGACCAGAGCCCCTAATTCACCCCTCCACTTT. V is TRBV6-1 and J is TRBJ1-6; D ambiguous. V lost 2 bases and J lost 6, with 14 bases in between. CDR3 length: 16 residues. Germline loops: CDR1 MNHNS, CDR2 SASEGT.

The chain couples TRBV6-1 to TRBJ1-2; 7 bases map to TRBD1. Germline CDR1 reads MNHNS; CDR2 reads SASEGT. The junction had 10 bases not matched to a gene; V was cut back by 4 bases and J by 8 bases. CDR3 size: 14 residues. In nucleotides, the CDR3 is TGTGCCAGCAGTGGGAGACAGGGTGTGAAGGGCTACACCTTC. The encoded protein is CASSGRQGVKGYTF.

This clonotype occurred many times. The V and J genes are TRBV6-5 and TRBJ1-1; D is ambiguous. Germline V gene lookup returns CDR1 MNHEY and CDR2 SVGAGI. The CDR3 sequence is 11 residues long. V gave up 2 bases and J gave up 5 bases, with 3 bases separating them. CDR3 region: CASSYRTEAFF. CDR3 in DNA: TGTGCCAGCAGTTACCGGACTGAAGCTTTCTTT.

This clonotype was recorded many times. The rearrangement joins TRBV12-3 or TRBV12-4 to TRBJ1-2, with 8 bases identical to TRBD1. This CDR3 spans 15 amino acids. With V trimmed by 5 bases and J by 4 bases, 9 bases remained unmatched. CDR3 in DNA: TGTGCCAGCAGTCCCACAGGGGGAAGGAGCTATGGCTACACCTTC. Translating gives CASSPTGGRSYGYTF.

This rearrangement joins TRBV28 to TRBJ2-3; no clear D. Germline CDR1 reads MDHEN; CDR2 reads SYDVKM. There are 17 residues in the CDR3. Between the trimmed V and J ends, which lost 3 bases and 2 bases, there was a span of 18 bases. The CDR3 DNA is TGTGCCAGCAGTTTCCTTATCCTTACGGACGACACAGATACGCAGTATTTT. This sequence encodes CASSFLILTDDTDTQYF.

Concerning this clonotype: At one boundary the junction diverges from the germline segment, which might be a read error. V usage is TRBV7-3 and J usage is TRBJ2-6, with D possibly matching TRBD1 (5 bases). The CDR3 is made up of 17 amino acids. Germline V gene sequence: CDR1 SGHTA, CDR2 FQGTGA. The CDR3 loop reads CASGLGAASSGANVLTF. CDR3 bases: TGTGCCAGCGGCTTAGGGGCAGCGAGCTCTGGGGCCAACGTCCTGACTTTC.

This clonotype showed up just a few times. The rearrangement uses TRBV7-9 and TRBJ1-2, with D perhaps matching TRBD1 (5 bases). The CDR3 covers 14 residues. Deletions cut 4 bases from V and 8 bases from J, with 17 bases between. Looked up from germline, CDR1 is SEHNR and CDR2 is FQNEAQ (reference sequence). In DNA form, the CDR3 reads TGTGCCAGCAGCTCCGACAGTAGGAAGGAGGGCTACACCTTC. Translated: CASSSDSRKEGYTF.

This clonotype was counted a single time. The rearrangement joins TRBV7-2 to TRBJ1-1; 10 nucleotides align to TRBD1. The V and J ends lost 5 bases and 6 bases, in that order; junction bases with no gene match: 6. Germline V gives CDR1 SGHTA, CDR2 FQGNSA. The CDR3 is 14 amino acids. CDR3 in DNA: TGTGCCAGCAGCGTGGGACAGGGGCTGGCTGAAGCTTTCTTT. It specifies CASSVGQGLAEAFF. Supplemented by reference TRBV7-2 and TRBJ1-1, the full variable domain reads GAGVSQSPSNKVTEKGKDVELRCDPISGHTALYWYRQSLGQGLEFLIYFQGNSAPDKSGLPSDRFSAERTGGSVSTLTIQRTQQEDSAVYLCASSVGQGLAEAFFGQGTRLTVV.

On this clonotype: A much larger clone lies one base from this, so it may be a read error. This chain joins TRBV20-1 and TRBJ2-7; D might be TRBD1 or TRBD2, each matching 6 bases. The germline V gene encodes CDR1 DFQATT and CDR2 SNEGSKA (reference sequence). This CDR3 region has 14 residues. The CDR3: CSARGGGGAYEQDF. The CDR3 DNA reads TGCAGTGCTCGTGGAGGGGGTGGGGCCTACGAGCAGGACTTC.

This clonotype appeared many times. The gene calls are TRBV24-1 and TRBJ1-2; TRBD1 might be the D (6 bases). CDR1 KGHDR and CDR2 SFDVKD come from the germline V gene. V shed 3 bases and J shed 2 bases, with 15 bases lying between them. CDR3 length: 16 residues. CDR3 DNA: TGTGCCACCAGTGATGCGACAGGCGAGTCAAACTATGGCTACACCTTC. Its translation: CATSDATGESNYGYTF.

The table lists this clonotype with many counts. The chain carries TRBV6-2 or TRBV6-3 and TRBJ1-4, with TRBD1 matching over 7 bases. There are 14 residues in the CDR3. Per the germline V gene, CDR1 is MNHEY and CDR2 is SVGEGT. The J segment lost 8 bases and the V segment lost 2 bases, leaving 5 bases of the junction unmatched. The CDR3 region has the DNA TGTGCCAGCAGTTACCGTGGGACAGACGAAAAACTGTTTTTT. Its translation is CASSYRGTDEKLFF.

This clonotype was counted between two and nine times. Given a much more abundant clone one base away, this may be a read error. The chain carries TRBV27 and TRBJ1-1; TRBD1 aligns across 7 bases. Germline CDR1 is MNHEY and CDR2 is SMNVEV (reference sequence). The CDR3 sequence is 15 residues long. The CDR3 DNA is TGTGCCAGCAGACCAAGCTCACAGGGGTTCACTGAAACTTTCTTT. Its protein is CASRPSSQGFTETFF.

This clonotype was seen repeatedly, ten times or more. This chain uses TRBV2 with TRBJ2-6, with D hard to call. Germline CDR1 SNHLY, CDR2 FYNNEI. Deletions cut 1 base from V and 2 bases from J, with 3 bases between. This CDR3 comprises 14 residues. The CDR3 spells CASSEGPGANVLTF. The CDR3 region has the DNA TGTGCCAGCAGTGAAGGTCCTGGGGCCAACGTCCTGACTTTC.

The chain links TRBV20-1 to TRBJ1-2; 10 nucleotides line up with TRBD1. After removal of 3 bases from V and 1 base from J, the junction contained 14 bases not matched to a gene. Germline V gene data show CDR1 as DFQATT and CDR2 as SNEGSKA (reference sequence). The CDR3 contains 18 residues. CDR3 loop: CSARQGTGVLGNNYGYTF. The CDR3 nucleotides are TGCAGTGCTAGGCAAGGGACAGGGGTTTTGGGGAATAACTATGGCTACACCTTC.

This clonotype was detected many times. The V gene is TRBV6-1, the J gene TRBJ1-5; 8 bases align to TRBD1. The CDR3 sequence is 16 residues long. The J segment lost 2 bases and the V segment lost 3 bases, leaving 6 bases of the junction unmatched. CDR1 and CDR2 (germline): MNHNS, SASEGT. For the CDR3, the DNA is TGTGCCAGCAGTGAGGGAACAGGGGGTCGCAATCAGCCCCAGCATTTT. This gives the protein CASSEGTGGRNQPQHF.

This clonotype was detected a few times. The V gene is TRBV11-2, the J gene TRBJ2-7; the match to TRBD2 covers 14 bases. This CDR3 contains 17 residues. CDR1 and CDR2 (germline): SGHAT, FQNNGV. V was clipped by 0 bases and J by 6 bases; unmatched bases: 7. CDR3 sequence (DNA): TGTGCCAGCAGCTTAGAGGAAGGGACTAGCGGGAGCGCCGAGCAGTACTTC. This encodes CASSLEEGTSGSAEQYF.

The rearrangement joins TRBV28 to TRBJ2-7; perhaps TRBD1 as D (6 bases). From germline, CDR1 is MDHEN and CDR2 SYDVKM. The CDR3 length is 15 residues. V was pared by 2 bases and J by 1 base, with 12 bases between. The CDR3, as DNA: TGTGCCAGCAGTTTACCGAGGGGGAATTCCTACGAGCAGTACTTC. It translates to CASSLPRGNSYEQYF. The full variable domain, in which reference TRBV28 and TRBJ2-7 provide the parts outside the CDR3, is DVKVTQSSRYLVKRTGEKVFLECVQDMDHENMFWYRQDPGLGLRLIYFSYDVKMKEKGDIPEGYSVSREKKERFSLILESASTNQTSMYLCASSLPRGNSYEQYFGPGTRLTVT.